The 21 T cell receptor beta chains reported below all come from one sample, sequenced in a study of T cell responses to AZD1222 COVID-19 vaccine (dated by TCRdb to the early 2020s). The time point label here, explained by the study, means: baseline before first vaccination. The library was obtained by the immunoSEQ multiplex PCR assay. TCRdb limited this immuneACCESS table to in-frame rearrangements with V and J called. A share of clones is missing; checked studies link under half to unresolved V genes, and the rest is unexplained. In this sample the table shows about 120,000 clones, about 90% of which occur a single time. Of the sample, approximately 10% falls within the top ten clones. The specimen comprised peripheral blood, sampled on day 0 of AZD1222 vaccination. Receptor source: an adult in good health.

This chain links TRBV19 with TRBJ2-3; 8 bases fit TRBD1. With 5 bases clipped from V and 5 bases from J, the junction kept 9 bases outside the gene matches. Germline V gene lookup returns CDR1 LNHDA and CDR2 SQIVND (reference sequence). CDR3 length: 15 residues. In DNA form, the CDR3 reads TGTGCCAGTAGTCTGGGGGCAGGGGGCAAAGATACGCAGTATTTT. Translation gives CASSLGAGGKDTQYF.

This clone has a handful of counts. The rearrangement uses TRBV9 and TRBJ1-6; D remains unclear. This CDR3 comprises 15 residues. V was cut by 0 bases and J by 7 bases, with 11 bases left in between. Per the germline V gene, CDR1 is SGDLS and CDR2 is YYNGEE. Here the CDR3 reads CASSVALLENSPLHF. For the CDR3, the DNA is TGTGCCAGCAGCGTAGCCCTTCTGGAGAATTCACCCCTCCACTTT.

This chain uses TRBV19 with TRBJ1-1, with TRBD1 matching over 8 bases. This CDR3 spans 15 amino acids. The V and J ends lost 6 bases and 1 base, in that order; junction bases with no gene match: 7. Germline loops: CDR1 LNHDA, CDR2 SQIVND (reference sequence). DNA of the CDR3: TGTGCCAGTAGATGGAGCGGACAGGGGAACACTGAAGCTTTCTTT. Its translation: CASRWSGQGNTEAFF.

The chain has TRBV28 and TRBJ1-4, with D possibly TRBD1 on 5 matching bases. Germline-derived CDR1 and CDR2 are MDHEN and SYDVKM. V lost 5 bases and J lost 10, with 17 bases in between. The CDR3 is made up of 14 amino acids. For the CDR3, the DNA is TGTGCCAGCAGTGAGGAGGCAGGGTCTAGAAAACTGTTTTTT. This encodes CASSEEAGSRKLFF.

This clone turned up a few times. CDR3 bases: TGTGCCAGCAGTGTCAGGACCCTTCGCGGGGAGCTGTTTTTT. Protein: CASSVRTLRGELFF. V is TRBV2 and J is TRBJ2-2; D gene unclear. Germline values: CDR1 SNHLY, CDR2 FYNNEI. The length of the CDR3 is 14 residues. V lost 4 bases and J lost 7, with 13 bases in between. Looking up the rest from reference TRBV2 and TRBJ2-2 gives the full variable domain: EPEVTQTPSHQVTQMGQEVILRCVPISNHLYFYWYRQILGQKVEFLVSFYNNEISEKSEIFDDQFSVERPDGSNFTLKIRSTKLEDSAMYFCASSVRTLRGELFFGEGSRLTVL.

The chain employs TRBV4-2 and TRBJ2-4, with a possible D match to TRBD2 (7 bases). V gave up 4 bases and J gave up 5 bases, with 12 bases separating them. This CDR3 comprises 14 residues. The germline gives CDR1 LGHNA, CDR2 YNFKEQ. The CDR3, as DNA: TGTGCCAGCAGCCCCGGGGGGCCCGAAAACATTCAGTACTTC. Its translation is CASSPGGPENIQYF.

V is TRBV4-2 and J is TRBJ2-1; TRBD1 is a possible D gene (5 bases). Trimming removed 4 bases at V and 5 bases at J, with 12 bases between. In germline, CDR1 is LGHNA, CDR2 YNFKEQ. This CDR3 contains 14 residues. In nucleotides, the CDR3 is TGTGCCAGCAGCCGCGTAGGGGTCGACAATGAGCAGTTCTTC. Its protein is CASSRVGVDNEQFF.

The chain has TRBV5-1 and TRBJ2-7; no clear D gene. The CDR3 consists of 13 residues. V gave up 2 bases and J gave up 4 bases, with 10 bases separating them. Germline CDR1 SGHRS, CDR2 YFSETQ. CDR3 bases: TGCGCCAGCAGCTTTTGGACGAGATACGAGCAGTACTTC. This codes for CASSFWTRYEQYF.

The DNA of the CDR3 is TGTGCCAGCAGCGCTAGCGGGGGCCAATCCTACAATGAGCAGTTCTTC. Translated, it gives CASSASGGQSYNEQFF. The chain couples TRBV28 to TRBJ2-1, with 10 bases lining up with TRBD2. The J segment lost 1 base and the V segment lost 6 bases, leaving 6 bases of the junction unmatched. Germline loops: CDR1 MDHEN, CDR2 SYDVKM. This CDR3 has 16 amino acids.

Written as DNA, the CDR3 is TGCGCCAGCAGCTTGGACCCCCCAGGGCGGGGCCGCACAGATACGCAGTATTTT. Its protein product is CASSLDPPGRGRTDTQYF. The chain combines TRBV5-1 with TRBJ2-3; TRBD2 is a possible D gene (6 bases). V gave up 0 bases and J gave up 1 base, with 18 bases separating them. This CDR3 region has 18 residues. Germline loops: CDR1 SGHRS, CDR2 YFSETQ.

V usage is TRBV7-9 and J usage is TRBJ2-1; 9 bases align to TRBD1. Unmatched junction bases numbered 5, after V lost 2 bases and J lost 3 bases. The germline V gene encodes CDR1 SEHNR and CDR2 FQNEAQ (reference sequence). The CDR3 is 16 amino acids. CDR3 in DNA: TGTGCCAGCAGCTTACGATGGACAGGGGACTACAATGAGCAGTTCTTC. Its protein is CASSLRWTGDYNEQFF.

The chain is built from TRBV7-9 and TRBJ2-5, with 8 bases fitting TRBD2. V lost 4 bases to trimming and J lost 5 bases; unmatched junction nucleotides: 6. Germline CDR1 is SEHNR and CDR2 is FQNEAQ (reference sequence). This CDR3 region has 14 residues. CDR3 amino acids: CASSYSGSRETQYF. Written as DNA, the CDR3 is TGTGCCAGCAGCTACAGCGGGAGCAGGGAGACCCAGTACTTC.

This clone was counted a few times. This chain joins TRBV6-1 and TRBJ1-2; a weak D match, TRBD1 (5 bases). Deletions cut 0 bases from V and 0 bases from J, with 8 bases between. CDR3 length: 15 amino acids. CDR1 and CDR2 (germline): MNHNS, SASEGT. CDR3: CASSEAGQANYGYTF. The CDR3, as DNA: TGTGCCAGCAGTGAAGCGGGGCAGGCTAACTATGGCTACACCTTC.

The chain employs TRBV5-8 and TRBJ1-3; 11 nucleotides line up with TRBD1. CDR1 SGHTS and CDR2 YDEGEE come from the germline V gene. After removal of 4 bases from V and 0 bases from J, the junction contained 15 bases not matched to a gene. The CDR3 runs 20 residues. In nucleotides, the CDR3 is TGTGCCAGCAGCCGACACTCCGGGACAGGGGGATTGAGCTCTGGAAACACCATATATTTT. Translated: CASSRHSGTGGLSSGNTIYF.

V is TRBV5-1 and J is TRBJ2-5, with 7 positions matching TRBD2. This CDR3 is 14 amino acids long. CDR1 and CDR2 (germline): SGHRS, YFSETQ. Trimming took 6 bases from V and 1 from J; bases not matched to a gene: 6. CDR3 nucleotides: TGCGCCAGCACCCTGGGGGGGACCCAAGAGACCCAGTACTTC. Its protein is CASTLGGTQETQYF. Together with reference TRBV5-1 and TRBJ2-5, the CDR3 gives the full variable domain: KAGVTQTPRYLIKTRGQQVTLSCSPISGHRSVSWYQQTPGQGLQFLFEYFSETQRNKGNFPGRFSGRQFSNSRSEMNVSTLELGDSALYLCASTLGGTQETQYFGPGTRLLVL.

This chain links TRBV5-6 with TRBJ2-7; 13 nucleotides agree with TRBD2. With 1 base clipped from V and 4 bases from J, the junction kept 5 bases outside the gene matches. This CDR3 comprises 16 residues. The germline CDR1 and CDR2 sequences are SGHDT and YYEEEE. Written as DNA, the CDR3 is TGTGCCAGCAGCTTGACGACTAGCGGGGGGCTGTACGAGCAGTACTTC. Translated: CASSLTTSGGLYEQYF.

V is TRBV6-2 or TRBV6-3 and J is TRBJ1-2; D possibly corresponds to TRBD1 (6 bases). The germline CDR1 and CDR2 sequences are MNHEY and SVGEGT. The V gene lost 6 bases and the J gene lost 7 bases, with 12 bases spanning the gap. The CDR3 length is 12 residues. The CDR3 sequence is CASSQTGFGYTF. CDR3 sequence (DNA): TGTGCCAGCAGCCAAACAGGGTTTGGCTACACCTTC.

This chain links TRBV11-2 with TRBJ2-3; the D is unclear. Germline V gives CDR1 SGHAT, CDR2 FQNNGV. Trimming shortened V by 1 base and J by 5 bases, and 4 bases separated the two germline ends. There are 12 residues in the CDR3. CDR3 protein: CASSLGLDTQYF. The CDR3 region has the DNA TGTGCCAGCAGCTTAGGTTTAGATACGCAGTATTTT.

The CDR3 DNA reads TGTGCCAGCTCACCACCGGGCGGTGGAGGTAATTCACCCCTCCACTTT. This encodes CASSPPGGGGNSPLHF. This chain uses TRBV18 with TRBJ1-6; D not certain. Germline assignment: CDR1 KGHSH and CDR2 LQKENI. The CDR3 runs 16 residues. The ends were cut back, 0 bases at V and 6 bases at J, with 12 bases in the middle.

The chain joins TRBV6-5 to TRBJ1-1; no clear D. Looked up from germline, CDR1 is MNHEY and CDR2 is SVGAGI. V was cut by 1 base and J by 1 base, with 7 bases left in between. The CDR3 runs 14 residues. CDR3 sequence: CASSYYTGNTEAFF. Written as DNA, the CDR3 is TGTGCCAGCAGTTACTATACCGGGAACACTGAAGCTTTCTTT.

The chain employs TRBV6-6 and TRBJ1-5; 9 positions match TRBD1. Germline values: CDR1 MNHNY, CDR2 SVGAGI (reference sequence). The V gene end was trimmed by 2 bases and the J gene end by 7 bases; junction bases not matched to a gene: 6. The CDR3 contains 15 residues. The CDR3 DNA sequence: TGTGCCAGCAGTTACGATGGACAGGGGCAACAGCCCCAGCATTTT. Its translation is CASSYDGQGQQPQHF.